This record concerns one T cell receptor beta chain sequence. This clonotype was seen at least ten times. No cognate antigen has been identified for it. Base quality data are lacking; no much larger clone is found one base away. TCR beta repertoires were profiled from peripheral blood of some 13 young patients with multiple sclerosis to demonstrate the VDJtools post-analysis software. The patients with multiple sclerosis were children and adolescents between about 6 and 16 years of age. This record comes from a study of post-analysis software for immune sequencing data (dated by TCRdb to 2014 to 2015). Context from the whole study: Recorded disease courses included relapsing-remitting, secondary progressive and progressive-relapsing multiple sclerosis, with some patients lacking subtype annotation. The patient repertoires were compared against around 11 previously published healthy control repertoires obtained from donors aged roughly 6 to 28 years. A subset of samples was prepared in parallel using single-end sample barcoding, then pooled and co-amplified after Illumina adapter ligation.

Preparation of the library involved PCR. The instrument was an Illumina HiSeq 2500. To reduce PCR and sequencing biases, unique molecular identifiers were incorporated into the TCR beta cDNA libraries. Every 1 to 10 million input T cells yielded roughly 500,000 cDNA molecules, meaning each molecule approximated one T cell. The patient libraries were prepared and sequenced using the same protocol as the earlier healthy control dataset. Within a given batch, samples were prepared together, multiplexed and sequenced on the same HiSeq lane. As for the authors' bioinformatics: MIGEC handled the raw barcoded reads, throwing out single-read molecular identifier groups before consensus assembly and CDR3 extraction. Clonotype tables were post-analysed with VDJtools, and diversity was normalized by down-sampling all datasets to the smallest sample size. Repertoire overlap clustering matched CDR3 amino acid but not nucleotide sequences to correct batch-related cross-sample contamination. TCRdb reanalyzed the raw reads on its own, using fastp at Q25 for trimming and MiXCR for clone calling, and kept in-frame beta chains. When rows share a CDR3 protein, they turn into one entry using the most common DNA and genes. The V and J calls follow TCRdb's processing rather than the paper's. The sample data list about 260,000 distinct CDR3 sequences, and roughly a third of these were observed just once. The ten biggest clones cover around 4.7% of the sample.

On the study overall, not on this receptor specifically: Compared with controls, multiple sclerosis patients had significantly lower normalized Chao1 diversity, a finding suggesting substantial peripheral T-cell clonal expansion. Direct clustering with F measure showed strong co-clustering of samples prepared in the same batch, prompting a batch-effect correction. The multiple sclerosis patient group was slightly younger than the control group.

The receptor's source is a girl aged 10 to 17 with multiple sclerosis. The source material was blood.

The sequenced DNA: TGTGCCAGCAGCCCCCTCGGCCAAGCAGGGGGCGGCGGCACTGAAGCTTTCTTT. This gives the protein CASSPLGQAGGGGTEAFF. The rearrangement joined TRBV4-2 to TRBJ1-1; 8 middle bases align to TRBD1. Trimming leaves V shorter by 4 bases and J shorter by 4 bases, with the junction holding 17 bases beyond the gene matches. As encoded in the germline V gene, CDR1 is LGHNA while CDR2 is YNFKEQ. The CDR3 goes from the cysteine to the phenylalanine over 18 residues. Solely the CDR3 DNA is kept, with 54 bases framed from the first base.